This section outlines one T cell receptor (beta chain) sequence together with its context. Its antigen is as yet unknown. The J segment lost 3 bases and the V segment lost 5 bases, leaving 15 bases of the junction unmatched. This CDR3 is built from 18 residues. Germline CDR1 SGHVS, CDR2 FNYEAQ. The data derive from a study of OX40 agonist ivuxolimab in advanced cancers. Study details: Three individuals attained partial responses, comprising one hepatocellular carcinoma case and two cutaneous melanoma cases.

Whole-study findings and limits: At 0.1 to 3.0 mg/kg, CD4+ and CD8+ blood T cells expanded clonally by week 6.

A history of autoimmune disease or systemic immunosuppression excluded patients. The repertoire was sequenced with immunoSEQ multiplex PCR; TCRdb's copy has only in-frame clones and lacks some. Counted here are approximately 14,000 clones, about 81% occurring once; the ten biggest clones make up 32%. The V call is TRBV7-6, the J call TRBJ2-7; 11 nucleotides align to TRBD1. The sequence was obtained from an adult with an advanced solid tumor such as melanoma, head and neck, liver or kidney cancer. Material: CD4+ or CD8+ T cells sorted from blood, obtained in a trial of the OX40 agonist ivuxolimab. The CDR3 region is CASSKGQGDIDFLYEQYF. For the CDR3, the DNA is TGTGCCAGCAGCAAGGGACAGGGGGACATCGACTTCCTCTACGAGCAGTACTTC.